The 28 T cell receptor beta chains listed next were all sequenced from one sample in a study of shared clonotypes between healthy human individuals. Assay: immunoSEQ multiplex PCR; the TCRdb copy retains only in-frame clones and omits some. The sample has roughly 810,000 clones, about 97% seen once. Naive-designated CD8 cells lacked CD45RO, were positively enriched for CCR7, and omitted terminally differentiated effector memory CD45RA+ cells. What was sequenced was naive CD8+ T cells sorted from blood. Receptor source: a man aged 30 to 39 in good health.

V and J are TRBV4-3 and TRBJ2-7; possibly TRBD2 for D (5 bases). Per the germline V gene, CDR1 is LGHNA and CDR2 is YSLEER. V lost 1 base and J 2 bases, leaving 9 bases between the germline ends. This CDR3 has 14 residues. The CDR3 is CASSQGGGPYEQYF. The CDR3 DNA sequence: TGCGCCAGCAGCCAAGGTGGAGGCCCCTACGAGCAGTACTTC.

This clone appeared a single time. V gene TRBV9 combines with J gene TRBJ2-7; 11 bases map to TRBD1. V shed 3 bases and J 4 bases; nucleotides not matched to a gene: 9. CDR1 and CDR2 from the germline V gene are SGDLS and YYNGEE. This CDR3 comprises 16 residues. CDR3 loop: CASSATAGTGGYEQYF. The CDR3 DNA sequence: TGTGCCAGCAGCGCCACCGCCGGGACAGGGGGGTACGAGCAGTACTTC.

In the case of this clone: The sample carries other DNA sequences with the same CDR3. The rearrangement joins TRBV5-1 to TRBJ2-7, with TRBD2 matching 8 bases. This CDR3 has 14 amino acids. Germline assignment: CDR1 SGHRS and CDR2 YFSETQ. Losses at the gene ends were 2 bases for V and 1 base for J; bases not matched to a gene: 2. The CDR3 reads CASSLTSGSYEQYF. CDR3 sequence (DNA): TGCGCCAGCAGCTTAACTAGCGGTTCCTACGAGCAGTACTTC.

The chain has TRBV6-5 and TRBJ2-7; 7 bases match TRBD2. The germline CDR1 and CDR2 sequences are MNHEY and SVGAGI. This CDR3 is built from 13 residues. Trimming removed 8 bases from V and 7 bases from J; junction bases left unmatched: 11. This chain's CDR3 is CASGGGTLWEQYF. The DNA for the CDR3 is TGTGCCAGCGGGGGGGGAACTTTATGGGAGCAGTACTTC.

With regard to this clone: The same CDR3 can be traced to other DNA sequences in this sample. The chain couples TRBV11-2 to TRBJ2-2; D not certain. The CDR3 covers 14 residues. V was pared by 1 base and J by 5 bases, with 8 bases between. Germline CDR1 and CDR2: SGHAT and FQNNGV. In DNA, the CDR3 is TGTGCCAGCAGCTTAGTTGGTGGGACCGGGGAGCTGTTTTTT. This encodes CASSLVGGTGELFF.

As for this clone: The sample holds other DNA sequences that translate to the same CDR3. The chain uses TRBV7-9 and TRBJ2-7; D is unclear. The CDR3 is 14 residues long. Per germline, CDR1 SEHNR and CDR2 FQNEAQ (reference sequence). Between the trimmed V and J ends, which lost 1 base and 0 bases, there was a span of 7 bases. CDR3 sequence (DNA): TGTGCCAGCAGCTTAGGGGGTCTCTCCTACGAGCAGTACTTC. Protein sequence: CASSLGGLSYEQYF.

The rearrangement joins TRBV7-9 to TRBJ2-7, with TRBD2 matching 7 bases. CDR1 and CDR2 from the germline V gene are SEHNR and FQNEAQ (reference sequence). The J segment lost 7 bases and the V segment lost 10 bases, leaving 10 bases of the junction unmatched. This CDR3 has 12 amino acids. The CDR3 region has the DNA TGTGCCACCAGACGGGGGGAACGGGAGCAGTACTTC. Translated, it gives CATRRGEREQYF.

The chain recombines TRBV11-2 with TRBJ2-1, with 10 bases matching TRBD2. The germline V gene encodes CDR1 SGHAT and CDR2 FQNNGV. This CDR3 is built from 15 residues. V lost 4 bases, J lost 9 bases, and 9 bases stayed unmatched. As DNA, the CDR3 is TGTGCCAGCAGCTCCACTAGCGGGACGATTAGTGAGCAGTTCTTC. Translating gives CASSSTSGTISEQFF.

This chain connects TRBV7-9 to TRBJ2-1; D may be TRBD2 (6 bases). V was pared by 6 bases and J by 2 bases, with 17 bases between. Germline V lookup: CDR1 SEHNR, CDR2 FQNEAQ (reference sequence). The CDR3 length is 16 residues. This CDR3 is CASRQGDGGPYNEQFF. CDR3 in DNA: TGTGCCAGCAGGCAAGGCGACGGGGGACCCTACAATGAGCAGTTCTTC.

This chain uses TRBV27 with TRBJ1-5, with 7 bases fitting TRBD1. The CDR3 contains 14 residues. Trimming took 4 bases from V and 5 from J; bases not matched to a gene: 5. From germline, CDR1 is MNHEY and CDR2 SMNVEV (reference sequence). The chain's CDR3 is CASSYRDRHQPQHF. The CDR3 bases are TGTGCCAGCAGTTACCGGGACAGACATCAGCCCCAGCATTTT.

This clone has only one observation. This rearrangement joins TRBV5-8 to TRBJ2-2; 9 positions agree with TRBD2. This CDR3 spans 16 amino acids. Unmatched junction bases numbered 6, after V lost 2 bases and J lost 4 bases. CDR1 is SGHTS, CDR2 YDEGEE, per germline. CDR3: CASSFVAGEGTGELFF. CDR3 coding DNA: TGTGCCAGCAGCTTCGTAGCGGGAGAGGGCACCGGGGAGCTGTTTTTT.

This clone was detected once. The chain carries TRBV7-3 and TRBJ2-2, with D possibly matching TRBD1 (5 bases). CDR3 length: 16 residues. Germline-derived CDR1 and CDR2 are SGHTA and FQGTGA. The V end was cut by 4 bases, the J end by 5 bases, with 17 bases between. The CDR3: CASSSDVGARTGELFF. In DNA, the CDR3 is TGTGCCAGCAGCTCCGATGTAGGGGCGAGAACCGGGGAGCTGTTTTTT.

The genes are TRBV27 and TRBJ2-7; D tentatively reads TRBD1 or TRBD2 (6 bases each). Germline V CDR1 and CDR2: MNHEY, SMNVEV (reference sequence). The CDR3 runs 16 residues. Deletions cut 2 bases from V and 2 bases from J, with 16 bases between. The CDR3 sequence is CASSLVQGGPTYEQYF. The DNA of the CDR3 is TGTGCCAGCAGTTTAGTACAGGGAGGTCCGACCTACGAGCAGTACTTC.

This clone was counted once. The CDR3 sequence is CSVEVQGSTGELFF. CDR3 sequence (DNA): TGCAGCGTTGAGGTTCAGGGGTCCACCGGGGAGCTGTTTTTT. The rearrangement joins TRBV29-1 to TRBJ2-2; D might be TRBD1 (6 bases). Per germline, CDR1 SQVTM and CDR2 ANQGSEA. V was clipped by 3 bases and J by 4 bases, with 12 bases between them. The CDR3 contains 14 residues.

The chain couples TRBV27 to TRBJ2-1; 10 bases match TRBD2. Germline loops: CDR1 MNHEY, CDR2 SMNVEV (reference sequence). This CDR3 comprises 16 residues. V lost 4 bases and J lost 5; bases outside the gene matches: 8. CDR3 amino acids: CASSYGLAGAHNEQFF. CDR3 DNA sequence: TGTGCCAGCAGTTACGGGCTAGCGGGAGCCCACAATGAGCAGTTCTTC.

As regards this clone: Distinct nucleotide sequences in the sample also encode this CDR3. The rearrangement uses TRBV7-9 and TRBJ2-1; weak D call: TRBD2 (5 bases). This CDR3 region has 14 residues. The V and J ends lost 5 bases and 4 bases respectively, with 12 bases between them. CDR1 is SEHNR and CDR2 is FQNEAQ in the germline V gene (reference sequence). CDR3 sequence: CASSPRTGYNEQFF. The CDR3 DNA reads as TGTGCCAGCAGCCCCCGGACGGGATACAATGAGCAGTTCTTC.

The chain employs TRBV6-6 and TRBJ2-2, with D unresolved. Germline V gene data show CDR1 as MNHNY and CDR2 as SVGAGI (reference sequence). V was shortened by 5 bases and J by 11 bases, with 9 bases between the two germline ends. The CDR3 extends over 11 amino acids. The CDR3: CASSLDKELFF. The DNA of the CDR3 is TGTGCCAGCAGTCTCGACAAAGAGCTGTTTTTT.

The V and J genes are TRBV12-5 and TRBJ1-2; 8 bases line up with TRBD1. Trimming at V came to 5 bases and at J to 7 bases, leaving 9 bases not matched to a gene. Germline lookup yields CDR1 LGHNT and CDR2 FRNRAP. This CDR3 spans 14 amino acids. CDR3 amino acids: CASGPADRGRGYTF. In DNA form, the CDR3 reads TGTGCTAGTGGTCCCGCTGACAGGGGACGTGGCTACACCTTC.

With regard to this clone: In the same sample, other DNA sequences code for this CDR3. J is TRBJ2-7 and V is TRBV27; D is unresolved. Trimming left V 0 bases short and J 3 bases short, with 3 bases between. Germline V CDR1 and CDR2: MNHEY, SMNVEV (reference sequence). The CDR3 is made up of 12 amino acids. CDR3 DNA: TGTGCCAGCAGTTTATCCGGCTACGAGCAGTACTTC. The encoded protein is CASSLSGYEQYF.

Here the CDR3 reads CASNGHLQETQYF. The CDR3 nucleotides read TGTGCCAGCAATGGACATCTCCAAGAGACCCAGTACTTC. V is TRBV6-5 and J is TRBJ2-5; perhaps TRBD1 as D (5 bases). V was trimmed by 7 bases and J by 1 base, leaving 10 bases between them. Looked up from germline, CDR1 is MNHEY and CDR2 is SVGAGI. This CDR3 has 13 residues.

The chain joins TRBV27 to TRBJ2-7; 7 bases are a match to TRBD2. V shed 7 bases, J shed 2 bases, and the junction held 11 bases outside the gene matches. Germline V gene lookup returns CDR1 MNHEY and CDR2 SMNVEV (reference sequence). There are 15 residues in the CDR3. The CDR3: CASTHGASGTYEQYF. CDR3 coding DNA: TGTGCCAGCACCCATGGGGCTAGCGGTACCTACGAGCAGTACTTC.

The V gene is TRBV11-2, the J gene TRBJ2-7; D is uncertain. V dropped 0 bases and J dropped 5 bases, with 11 bases sitting between them. Germline V CDR1 and CDR2: SGHAT, FQNNGV. The length of the CDR3 is 14 residues. The CDR3 sequence is CASSLEGYGDEQYF. CDR3 DNA: TGTGCCAGCAGCTTAGAAGGGTATGGCGACGAGCAGTACTTC. The full variable domain, with the rest looked up from reference TRBV11-2 and TRBJ2-7, is EAGVAQSPRYKIIEKRQSVAFWCNPISGHATLYWYQQILGQGPKLLIQFQNNGVVDDSQLPKDRFSAERLKGVDSTLKIQPAKLEDSAVYLCASSLEGYGDEQYFGPGTRLTVT.

The V gene is TRBV11-1, the J gene TRBJ2-5; TRBD1 matches at 7 bases. V dropped 1 base and J dropped 4; count of bases not matched to a gene: 3. Per germline, CDR1 SGHAT and CDR2 FQDESV (reference sequence). The CDR3 consists of 14 residues. CDR3 coding DNA: TGTGCCAGCAGCTTAGGACAGGGAATAGAGACCCAGTACTTC. This encodes CASSLGQGIETQYF.

The genes are TRBV4-1 and TRBJ2-1; TRBD2 aligns across 9 bases. Per germline, CDR1 MGHRA and CDR2 YSYEKL. J lost 3 bases, V lost 3 bases, and 0 bases had no gene match. The CDR3 runs to 14 residues. The CDR3 coding sequence is TGCGCCAGCAGCCAGACTAGCGGCTACAATGAGCAGTTCTTC. It encodes CASSQTSGYNEQFF.

This clone showed up just once. The rearrangement joins TRBV7-9 to TRBJ1-2; 7 positions match TRBD1. V gave up 8 bases and J gave up 6 bases; unmatched junction bases: 3. The CDR3 has 11 amino acids. Per the germline V gene, CDR1 is SEHNR and CDR2 is FQNEAQ (reference sequence). In DNA, the CDR3 is TGTGCCAGCGGCGACAGGGATGGCTACACCTTC. Its protein product is CASGDRDGYTF.

The rearrangement links TRBV9 to TRBJ2-1, with 9 bases identical to TRBD1. There are 15 residues in the CDR3. The junction had 7 bases not matched to a gene; V was cut back by 1 base and J by 8 bases. Per the germline V gene, CDR1 is SGDLS and CDR2 is YYNGEE. The CDR3, as DNA: TGTGCCAGCAGCGTAACGGGACAGGGCCCCTATGAGCAGTTCTTC. Translation: CASSVTGQGPYEQFF.

The rearrangement links TRBV11-2 to TRBJ2-1; a possible D gene is TRBD1 (5 bases). Germline V gene lookup returns CDR1 SGHAT and CDR2 FQNNGV. The V end was cut by 5 bases, the J end by 5 bases, with 16 bases between. This CDR3 is 15 amino acids long. The CDR3 DNA reads TGTGCCAGCAGCCACTCTAGGACAACCCACAATGAGCAGTTCTTC. Translation gives CASSHSRTTHNEQFF.

This chain connects TRBV5-5 to TRBJ1-1; 9 nucleotides match TRBD1. Germline loops: CDR1 SGHKS, CDR2 YYEKEE (reference sequence). The length of the CDR3 is 15 residues. J was trimmed by 1 base and V by 0 bases; bases with no gene match: 1. In DNA, the CDR3 is TGTGCCAGCAGCTTGGGGGACAGGGAGAACACTGAAGCTTTCTTT. Its protein product is CASSLGDRENTEAFF.